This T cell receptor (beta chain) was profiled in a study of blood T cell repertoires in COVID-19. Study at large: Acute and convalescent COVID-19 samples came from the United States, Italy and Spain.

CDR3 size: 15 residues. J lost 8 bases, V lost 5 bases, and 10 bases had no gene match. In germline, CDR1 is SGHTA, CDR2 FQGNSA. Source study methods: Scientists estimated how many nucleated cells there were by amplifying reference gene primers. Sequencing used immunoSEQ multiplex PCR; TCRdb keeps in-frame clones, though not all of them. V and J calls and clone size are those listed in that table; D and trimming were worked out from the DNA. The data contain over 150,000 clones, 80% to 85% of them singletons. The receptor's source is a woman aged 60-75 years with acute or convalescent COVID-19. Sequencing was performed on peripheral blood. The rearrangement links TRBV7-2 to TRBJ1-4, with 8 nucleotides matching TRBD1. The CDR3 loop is CASSPRTGLDEKLFF. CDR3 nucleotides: TGTGCCAGCAGCCCCCGGACAGGGCTCGACGAAAAACTGTTTTTT.